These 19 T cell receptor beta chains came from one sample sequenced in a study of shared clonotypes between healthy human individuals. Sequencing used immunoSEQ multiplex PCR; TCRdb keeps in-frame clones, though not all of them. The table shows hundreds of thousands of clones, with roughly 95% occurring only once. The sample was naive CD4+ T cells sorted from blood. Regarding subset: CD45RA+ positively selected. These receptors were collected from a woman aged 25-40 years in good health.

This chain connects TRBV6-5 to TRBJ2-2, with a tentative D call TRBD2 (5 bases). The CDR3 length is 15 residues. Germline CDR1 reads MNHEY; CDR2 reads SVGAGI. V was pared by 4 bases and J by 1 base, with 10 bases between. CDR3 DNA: TGTGCCAGCAGTTCCCACGGGGTGAACACCGGGGAGCTGTTTTTT. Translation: CASSSHGVNTGELFF.

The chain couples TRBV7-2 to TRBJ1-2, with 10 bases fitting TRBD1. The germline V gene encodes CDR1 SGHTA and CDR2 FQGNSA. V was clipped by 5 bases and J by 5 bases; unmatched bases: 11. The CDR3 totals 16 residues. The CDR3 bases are TGTGCCAGCAGCCCGACGACAGGGGGCGAGGGGTATGGCTACACCTTC. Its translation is CASSPTTGGEGYGYTF.

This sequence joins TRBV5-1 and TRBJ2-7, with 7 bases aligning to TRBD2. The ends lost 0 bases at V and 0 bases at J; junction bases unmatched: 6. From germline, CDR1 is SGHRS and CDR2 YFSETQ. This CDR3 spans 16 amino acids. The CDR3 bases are TGCGCCAGCAGCTTGGCGGCTAGCGGAAGCTCCTACGAGCAGTACTTC. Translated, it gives CASSLAASGSSYEQYF.

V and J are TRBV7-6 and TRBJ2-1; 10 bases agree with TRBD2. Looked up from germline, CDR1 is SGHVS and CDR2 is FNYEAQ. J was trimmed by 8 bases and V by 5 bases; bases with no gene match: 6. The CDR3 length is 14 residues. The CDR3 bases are TGTGCCAGCAGCATAAGCGGGAGGGCCTATGAGCAGTTCTTC. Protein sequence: CASSISGRAYEQFF.

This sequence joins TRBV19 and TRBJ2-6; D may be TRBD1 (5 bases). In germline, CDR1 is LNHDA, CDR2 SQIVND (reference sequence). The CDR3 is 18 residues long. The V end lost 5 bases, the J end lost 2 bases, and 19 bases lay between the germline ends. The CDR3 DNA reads TGTGCCAGTAGTGACGATCGCGCTATAGGGGCTGGGGCCAACGTCCTGACTTTC. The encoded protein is CASSDDRAIGAGANVLTF.

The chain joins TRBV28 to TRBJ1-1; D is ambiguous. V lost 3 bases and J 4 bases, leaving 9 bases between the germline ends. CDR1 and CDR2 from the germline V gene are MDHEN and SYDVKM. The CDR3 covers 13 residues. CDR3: CASSLRRPTEAFF. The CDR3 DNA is TGTGCCAGCAGTTTGCGCAGACCCACTGAAGCTTTCTTT. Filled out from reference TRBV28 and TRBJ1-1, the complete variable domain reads DVKVTQSSRYLVKRTGEKVFLECVQDMDHENMFWYRQDPGLGLRLIYFSYDVKMKEKGDIPEGYSVSREKKERFSLILESASTNQTSMYLCASSLRRPTEAFFGQGTRLTVV.

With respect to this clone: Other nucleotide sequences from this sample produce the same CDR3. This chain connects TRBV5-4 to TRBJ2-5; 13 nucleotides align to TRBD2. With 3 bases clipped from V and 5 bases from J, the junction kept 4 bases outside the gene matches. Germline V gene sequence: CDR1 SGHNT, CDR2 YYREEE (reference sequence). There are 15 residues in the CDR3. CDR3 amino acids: CASSSGLAGVETQYF. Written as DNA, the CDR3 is TGTGCCAGCAGCTCCGGACTAGCGGGAGTCGAGACCCAGTACTTC.

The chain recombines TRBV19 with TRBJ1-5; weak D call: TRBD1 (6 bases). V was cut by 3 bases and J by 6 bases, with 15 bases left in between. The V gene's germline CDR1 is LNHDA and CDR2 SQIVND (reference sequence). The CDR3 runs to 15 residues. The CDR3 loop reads CASSINDGGSQPQHF. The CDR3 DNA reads TGTGCCAGTAGTATTAACGACGGGGGCAGTCAGCCCCAGCATTTT.

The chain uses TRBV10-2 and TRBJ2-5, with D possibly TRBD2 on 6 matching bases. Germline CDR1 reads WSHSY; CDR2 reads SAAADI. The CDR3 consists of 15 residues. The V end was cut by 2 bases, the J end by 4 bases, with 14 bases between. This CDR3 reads CASSESWISGETQYF. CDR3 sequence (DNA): TGCGCCAGCAGTGAGAGTTGGATTAGCGGAGAGACCCAGTACTTC.

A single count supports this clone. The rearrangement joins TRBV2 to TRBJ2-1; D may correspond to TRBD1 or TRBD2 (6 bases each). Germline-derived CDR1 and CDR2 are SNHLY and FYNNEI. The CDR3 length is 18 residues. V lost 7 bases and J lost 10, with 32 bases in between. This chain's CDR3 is CASNHPREGGAQGREQFF. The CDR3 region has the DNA TGTGCCAGCAATCACCCTCGAGAGGGGGGCGCTCAGGGCAGGGAGCAGTTCTTC.

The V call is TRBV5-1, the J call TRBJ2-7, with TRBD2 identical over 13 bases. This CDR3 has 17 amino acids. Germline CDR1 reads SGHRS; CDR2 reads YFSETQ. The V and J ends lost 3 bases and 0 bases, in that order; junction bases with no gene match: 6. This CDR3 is CASSSRLAGGSSYEQYF. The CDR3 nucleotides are TGCGCCAGCAGCTCCCGACTAGCGGGAGGTAGCTCCTACGAGCAGTACTTC.

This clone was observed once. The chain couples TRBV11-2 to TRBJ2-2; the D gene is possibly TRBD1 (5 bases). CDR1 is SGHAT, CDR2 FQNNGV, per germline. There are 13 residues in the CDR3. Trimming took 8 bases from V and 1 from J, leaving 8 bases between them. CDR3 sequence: CASGGQNTGELFF. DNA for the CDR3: TGTGCCAGCGGCGGACAGAACACCGGGGAGCTGTTTTTT.

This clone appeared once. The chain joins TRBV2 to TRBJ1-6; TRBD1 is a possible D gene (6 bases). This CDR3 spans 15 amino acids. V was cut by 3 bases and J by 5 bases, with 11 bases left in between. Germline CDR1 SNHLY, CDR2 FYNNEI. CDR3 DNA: TGTGCCAGCAGTGATTGGGGGCCAGATAATTCACCCCTCCACTTT. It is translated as CASSDWGPDNSPLHF. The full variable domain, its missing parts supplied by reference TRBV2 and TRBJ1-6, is EPEVTQTPSHQVTQMGQEVILRCVPISNHLYFYWYRQILGQKVEFLVSFYNNEISEKSEIFDDQFSVERPDGSNFTLKIRSTKLEDSAMYFCASSDWGPDNSPLHFGNGTRLTVT.

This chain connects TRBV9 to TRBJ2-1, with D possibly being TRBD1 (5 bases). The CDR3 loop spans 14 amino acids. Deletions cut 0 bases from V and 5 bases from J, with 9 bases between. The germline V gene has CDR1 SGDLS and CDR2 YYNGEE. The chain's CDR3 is CASSVGNRNNEQFF. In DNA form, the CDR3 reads TGTGCCAGCAGCGTAGGAAACAGGAACAATGAGCAGTTCTTC.

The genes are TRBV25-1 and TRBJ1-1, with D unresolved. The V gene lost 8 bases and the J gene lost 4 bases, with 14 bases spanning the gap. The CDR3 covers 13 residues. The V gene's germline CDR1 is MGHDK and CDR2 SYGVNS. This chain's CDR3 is CASRELGSTEAFF. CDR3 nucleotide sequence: TGTGCCAGCCGCGAACTCGGGAGCACTGAAGCTTTCTTT.

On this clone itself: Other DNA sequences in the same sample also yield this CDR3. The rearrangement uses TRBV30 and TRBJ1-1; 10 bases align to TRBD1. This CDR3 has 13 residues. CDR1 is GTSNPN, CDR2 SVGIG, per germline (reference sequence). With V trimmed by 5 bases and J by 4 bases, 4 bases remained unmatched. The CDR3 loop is CAWRGQGVTEAFF. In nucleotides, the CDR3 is TGTGCCTGGCGCGGACAGGGGGTCACTGAAGCTTTCTTT.

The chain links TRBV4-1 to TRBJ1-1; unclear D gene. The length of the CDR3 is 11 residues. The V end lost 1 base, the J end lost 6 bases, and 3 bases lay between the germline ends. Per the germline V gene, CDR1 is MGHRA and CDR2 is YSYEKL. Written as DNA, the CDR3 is TGCGCCAGCAGCCAAGGGGCTGAAGCTTTCTTT. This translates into CASSQGAEAFF.

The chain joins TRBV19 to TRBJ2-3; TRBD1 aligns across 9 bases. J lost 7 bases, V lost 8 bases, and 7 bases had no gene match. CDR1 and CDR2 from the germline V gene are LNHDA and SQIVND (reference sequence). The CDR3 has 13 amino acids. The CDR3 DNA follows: TGTGCCAGTGATGGACAGGGGAGGCATACGCAGTATTTT. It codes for CASDGQGRHTQYF.

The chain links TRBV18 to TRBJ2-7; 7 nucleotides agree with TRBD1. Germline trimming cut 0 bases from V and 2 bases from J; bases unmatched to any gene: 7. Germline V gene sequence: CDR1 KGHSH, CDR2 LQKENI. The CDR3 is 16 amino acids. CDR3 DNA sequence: TGTGCCAGCTCACCACCGGGTCGGCAGGGGGCCTACGAGCAGTACTTC. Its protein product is CASSPPGRQGAYEQYF.